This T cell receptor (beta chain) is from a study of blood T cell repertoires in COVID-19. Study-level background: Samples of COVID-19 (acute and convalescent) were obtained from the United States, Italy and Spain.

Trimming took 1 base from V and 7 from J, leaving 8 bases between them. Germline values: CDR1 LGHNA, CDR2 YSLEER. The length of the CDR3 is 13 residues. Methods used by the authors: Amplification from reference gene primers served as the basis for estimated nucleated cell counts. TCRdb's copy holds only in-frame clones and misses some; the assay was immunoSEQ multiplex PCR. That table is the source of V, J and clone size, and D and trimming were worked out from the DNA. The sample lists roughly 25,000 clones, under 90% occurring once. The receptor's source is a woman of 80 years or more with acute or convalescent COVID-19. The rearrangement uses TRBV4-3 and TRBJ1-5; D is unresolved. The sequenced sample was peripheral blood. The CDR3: CASSQALFQPQHF. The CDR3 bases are TGCGCCAGCAGCCAAGCCCTATTCCAGCCCCAGCATTTT.